This T cell receptor (beta chain) appears in the sequencing data of a study of technical replicates of blood from a handful of donors. Here immunoSEQ multiplex PCR was the method, and the copy in TCRdb shows in-frame clones only, minus some. The sample records tens of thousands of clones, over 90% being singletons. This CDR3 contains 13 residues. Germline values: CDR1 MNHNS, CDR2 SASEGT. Trimming removed 6 bases at V and 6 bases at J, with 14 bases between. Material for sequencing was T cells isolated from PBMCs. The receptor was derived from a human donor in good health. The rearrangement links TRBV6-1 to TRBJ1-1, with unresolved D. The DNA for the CDR3 is TGTGCCAGCAGCTACGGAGGTTTCGCTGAAGCTTTCTTT. This encodes CASSYGGFAEAFF.